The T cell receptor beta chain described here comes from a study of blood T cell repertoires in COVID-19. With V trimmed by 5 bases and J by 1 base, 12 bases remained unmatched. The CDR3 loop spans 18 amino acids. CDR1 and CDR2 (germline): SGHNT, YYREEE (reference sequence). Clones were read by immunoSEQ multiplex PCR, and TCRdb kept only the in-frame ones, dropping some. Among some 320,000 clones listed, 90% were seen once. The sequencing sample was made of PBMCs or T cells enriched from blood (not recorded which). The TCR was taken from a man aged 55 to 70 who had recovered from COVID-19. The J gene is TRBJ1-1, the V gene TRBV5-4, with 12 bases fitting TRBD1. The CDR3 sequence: CASSSGTGGAFPNTEAFF. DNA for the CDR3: TGTGCCAGCAGTTCCGGGACAGGGGGCGCATTTCCGAACACTGAAGCTTTCTTT.